Sequencing of this T cell receptor beta chain was carried out in a study of cytomegalovirus exposure and HLA in healthy donors. Study-wide background: Findings of an earlier analysis included around 100 million unique TCR beta sequences from 190 million or so T cells.

PCR used 60 Vbeta primers and 13 Jbeta primers. TCRdb keeps only in-frame clones here, not all; method: immunoSEQ multiplex PCR. The sample has 150,000 to 180,000 clones, about 80% seen once. V dropped 6 bases and J dropped 0 bases, with 23 bases sitting between them. The CDR3 is 18 amino acids. CDR1 is SEHNR and CDR2 is FQNEAQ in the germline V gene (reference sequence). Specimen: PBMCs. The V call is TRBV7-9, the J call TRBJ1-1, with D perhaps matching TRBD1 (5 bases). This TCR derives from a man in his thirties or forties in good health and CMV-seropositive. CDR3 amino acids: CASRDTGGLAGLNTEAFF. Written as DNA, the CDR3 is TGTGCCAGCAGGGATACGGGGGGTTTGGCCGGATTGAACACTGAAGCTTTCTTT.